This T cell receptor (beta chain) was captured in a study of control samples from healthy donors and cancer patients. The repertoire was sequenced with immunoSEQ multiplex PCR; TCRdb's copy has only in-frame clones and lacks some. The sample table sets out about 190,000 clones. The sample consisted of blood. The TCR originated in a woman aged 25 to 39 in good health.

The CDR3 here is CASSSLRWGGNEKLFF. CDR3 coding DNA: TGTGCCAGCAGTTCCCTCCGGTGGGGGGGGAATGAAAAACTGTTTTTT. The chain combines TRBV6-5 with TRBJ1-4, with a weak D call TRBD1 (5 bases). Trimming shortened V by 4 bases and J by 5 bases, and 17 bases separated the two germline ends. Germline CDR1 is MNHEY and CDR2 is SVGAGI. The CDR3 contains 16 residues.